These 32 T cell receptor beta chains were sequenced from one sample in a study of memory CD4+ T cells and cytomegalovirus serostatus. Clones were read by immunoSEQ multiplex PCR, and TCRdb kept only the in-frame ones, dropping some. Among under 70,000 clones, roughly three quarters were seen once, and the ten largest hold roughly 1%. Single viable CD3+CD4+CD8-CD45RO+ cells were sorted as the memory CD4+ T cells. Sequencing input: memory CD4+ T cells from blood. These receptors were collected from an adult in good health and CMV-seronegative.

The J gene is TRBJ1-1, the V gene TRBV29-1, with a possible D match to TRBD1 (6 bases). Germline values: CDR1 SQVTM, CDR2 ANQGSEA. With 4 bases removed from V and 5 bases from J, the gap between germline ends came to 17 bases. This CDR3 has 14 amino acids. CDR3 sequence (DNA): TGCAGCGTTGTGGGGGCTATGAGGGGGACTGAAGCTTTCTTT. Residues: CSVVGAMRGTEAFF.

J is TRBJ1-2 and V is TRBV29-1; no reliable D call. The CDR3 covers 14 residues. The germline V gene encodes CDR1 SQVTM and CDR2 ANQGSEA. V was trimmed by 4 bases and J by 0 bases, leaving 12 bases between them. For the CDR3, the DNA is TGCAGCGTTGGTTCTTCAACCGCTAACTATGGCTACACCTTC. Its protein is CSVGSSTANYGYTF.

The gene calls are TRBV7-9 and TRBJ2-7; 9 bases align to TRBD1. This CDR3 spans 15 amino acids. V shed 4 bases and J 5 bases; nucleotides not matched to a gene: 9. Germline V lookup: CDR1 SEHNR, CDR2 FQNEAQ (reference sequence). CDR3 DNA sequence: TGTGCCAGCAGCTGGGGGACAGGGTCCCTCGACGAGCAGTACTTC. This codes for CASSWGTGSLDEQYF.

This clone was detected only once. The V and J genes are TRBV5-1 and TRBJ2-7; D possibly corresponds to TRBD2 (6 bases). The V end was cut by 1 base, the J end by 4 bases, with 9 bases between. CDR3 length: 13 amino acids. Germline CDR1 SGHRS, CDR2 YFSETQ. CDR3 residues: CASSLLRDYEQYF. In DNA form, the CDR3 reads TGCGCCAGCAGCTTGTTGCGGGATTACGAGCAGTACTTC.

This clone was counted a single time. The chain couples TRBV2 to TRBJ2-7; 9 bases match TRBD2. This CDR3 is 16 amino acids long. The V segment lost 3 bases and the J segment 6 bases; nucleotides outside the gene matches: 12. Germline CDR1 and CDR2: SNHLY and FYNNEI. In DNA form, the CDR3 reads TGTGCCAGCAGTGACCGCGGGAGGGCCGGTGCTTCCGAGCAGTACTTC. This translates into CASSDRGRAGASEQYF. Full variable domain (remainder filled in from reference TRBV2 and TRBJ2-7): EPEVTQTPSHQVTQMGQEVILRCVPISNHLYFYWYRQILGQKVEFLVSFYNNEISEKSEIFDDQFSVERPDGSNFTLKIRSTKLEDSAMYFCASSDRGRAGASEQYFGPGTRLTVT.

This chain joins TRBV19 and TRBJ2-1, with TRBD2 identical over 11 bases. The CDR3 extends over 12 amino acids. Germline CDR1 is LNHDA and CDR2 is SQIVND (reference sequence). J gave up 14 bases and V 3 bases, and 3 bases lay outside the gene matches. As DNA, the CDR3 is TGTGCCAGTAGTATGGGGACTAGCGGCAAGTTCTTC. Protein product: CASSMGTSGKFF. Complete variable domain (other parts from reference TRBV19 and TRBJ2-1): DGGITQSPKYLFRKEGQNVTLSCEQNLNHDAMYWYRQDPGQGLRLIYYSQIVNDFQKGDIAEGYSVSREKKESFPLTVTSAQKNPTAFYLCASSMGTSGKFFGPGTRLTVL.

A single count supports this clone. Other DNA sequences in the same sample also yield this CDR3. V and J are TRBV5-4 and TRBJ2-7; tentatively, D is TRBD2 (5 bases). Per germline, CDR1 SGHNT and CDR2 YYREEE (reference sequence). There are 15 residues in the CDR3. Trimming removed 0 bases at V and 0 bases at J, with 10 bases between. CDR3 protein: CASSLGGLSSYEQYF. The CDR3 region has the DNA TGTGCCAGCAGCTTGGGCGGGTTGAGCTCCTACGAGCAGTACTTC.

The rearrangement uses TRBV30 and TRBJ2-2, with D unclear. The germline V and J ends were trimmed by 1 base and 1 base, with 7 bases remaining between them. Germline V gene sequence: CDR1 GTSNPN, CDR2 SVGIG (reference sequence). There are 14 residues in the CDR3. The CDR3 spells CAWSGTENTGELFF. In DNA, the CDR3 is TGTGCCTGGAGTGGGACGGAGAACACCGGGGAGCTGTTTTTT. The whole variable domain, filled in from reference TRBV30 and TRBJ2-2, reads SQTIHQWPATLVQPVGSPLSLECTVEGTSNPNLYWYRQAAGRGLQLLFYSVGIGQISSEVPQNLSASRPQDRQFILSSKKLLLSDSGFYLCAWSGTENTGELFFGEGSRLTVL.

This clone was counted between two and nine times. The J gene is TRBJ2-2, the V gene TRBV6-1; possibly TRBD1 for D (5 bases). Trimming took off 4 bases at V and 5 bases at J, with 20 bases between the two ends. The germline CDR1 and CDR2 sequences are MNHNS and SASEGT. The length of the CDR3 is 17 residues. CDR3 in amino acids: CASSGFRGATSTGELFF. The CDR3 DNA sequence: TGTGCCAGCAGTGGCTTCCGTGGGGCTACAAGTACCGGGGAGCTGTTTTTT.

The chain recombines TRBV18 with TRBJ1-1, with 7 nucleotides matching TRBD1. CDR1 KGHSH and CDR2 LQKENI come from the germline V gene. The V gene end was trimmed by 2 bases and the J gene end by 0 bases; junction bases not matched to a gene: 6. This CDR3 comprises 16 residues. The CDR3 loop reads CASSPGDRLMNTEAFF. The CDR3 coding sequence is TGTGCCAGCTCACCAGGGGACAGATTAATGAACACTGAAGCTTTCTTT. Together with reference TRBV18 and TRBJ1-1, the CDR3 gives the full variable domain: NAGVMQNPRHLVRRRGQEARLRCSPMKGHSHVYWYRQLPEEGLKFMVYLQKENIIDESGMPKERFSAEFPKEGPSILRIQQVVRGDSAAYFCASSPGDRLMNTEAFFGQGTRLTVV.

CDR3 nucleotide sequence: TGTGCCAGTAGTATATCCCCCGCGGGCGCCGGGGAGCTGTTTTTT. This sequence encodes CASSISPAGAGELFF. The chain couples TRBV19 to TRBJ2-2; D may be TRBD2 (5 bases). The V end lost 2 bases, the J end lost 6 bases, and 13 bases lay between the germline ends. There are 15 residues in the CDR3. The V gene's germline CDR1 is LNHDA and CDR2 SQIVND (reference sequence). The entire variable domain, with the rest obtained from reference TRBV19 and TRBJ2-2, is as follows: DGGITQSPKYLFRKEGQNVTLSCEQNLNHDAMYWYRQDPGQGLRLIYYSQIVNDFQKGDIAEGYSVSREKKESFPLTVTSAQKNPTAFYLCASSISPAGAGELFFGEGSRLTVL.

The chain carries TRBV28 and TRBJ2-2; a weak D match, TRBD1 (8 bases). V lost 2 bases, J lost 4 bases, and 23 bases lay in between. CDR1 is MDHEN, CDR2 SYDVKM, per germline. This CDR3 is built from 19 residues. CDR3 sequence: CASSLIGTGHGGITGELFF. For the CDR3, the DNA is TGTGCCAGCAGTTTAATCGGGACAGGCCACGGGGGGATCACCGGGGAGCTGTTTTTT.

CDR3 bases: TGCAGCGTTTCTGCCCCCGGTACGTCTCTGATGAGGGAGCAGTACTTC. Translated, it gives CSVSAPGTSLMREQYF. The V call is TRBV29-1, the J call TRBJ2-7, with unresolved D. V was cut by 5 bases and J by 7 bases, with 27 bases left in between. CDR3 length: 16 amino acids. CDR1 is SQVTM and CDR2 is ANQGSEA in the germline V gene.

This chain connects TRBV7-2 to TRBJ2-7; D could derive from TRBD1 or TRBD2 (5 bases each). The CDR3 is 16 amino acids. Trimming cost V 5 bases and J 2 bases, with 19 bases left between them. Per germline, CDR1 SGHTA and CDR2 FQGNSA. This CDR3 is CASSVSSGRMTYEQYF. CDR3 in DNA: TGTGCCAGCAGCGTGTCATCGGGACGGATGACCTACGAGCAGTACTTC. The full variable domain, in which reference TRBV7-2 and TRBJ2-7 provide the parts outside the CDR3, is GAGVSQSPSNKVTEKGKDVELRCDPISGHTALYWYRQSLGQGLEFLIYFQGNSAPDKSGLPSDRFSAERTGGSVSTLTIQRTQQEDSAVYLCASSVSSGRMTYEQYFGPGTRLTVT.

The chain uses TRBV7-3 and TRBJ2-5; D gene ambiguous. CDR3 length: 15 amino acids. CDR1 and CDR2 from the germline V gene are SGHTA and FQGTGA. Trimming took off 6 bases at V and 5 bases at J, with 19 bases between the two ends. The DNA for the CDR3 is TGTGCCAGCAGTCTCGTGGATGAGATCGGGGAGACCCAGTACTTC. Translation: CASSLVDEIGETQYF.

V and J are TRBV5-1 and TRBJ2-6; 8 bases map to TRBD1. With 4 bases clipped from V and 0 bases from J, the junction kept 3 bases outside the gene matches. The CDR3 loop spans 16 amino acids. From germline, CDR1 is SGHRS and CDR2 YFSETQ. The CDR3 protein is CASSQGASSGANVLTF. The CDR3, as DNA: TGCGCCAGCAGCCAGGGGGCAAGCTCTGGGGCCAACGTCCTGACTTTC.

The V gene is TRBV14, the J gene TRBJ1-5; D might be TRBD1 (6 bases). The ends were cut back, 3 bases at V and 5 bases at J, with 23 bases in the middle. This CDR3 is built from 18 residues. CDR1 is SGHDN, CDR2 FVKESK, per germline. The CDR3 coding sequence is TGTGCCAGCAGCCAGGAGGAACGTGAAACAGGGCCGGATCAGCCCCAGCATTTT. Translating gives CASSQEERETGPDQPQHF.

The chain couples TRBV7-3 to TRBJ2-4; 8 positions match TRBD2. Germline assignment: CDR1 SGHTA and CDR2 FQGTGA. There are 13 residues in the CDR3. V shed 4 bases, J shed 13 bases, and the junction held 9 bases outside the gene matches. The CDR3 DNA reads TGTGCCAGCAGCTCGGGAGGGCCCCTCTACCAGTACTTC. Encoded protein: CASSSGGPLYQYF.

CDR3 DNA: TGTGCCAGCAGCTTAGCAGGGGTAACCCTCCACTTT. Residues: CASSLAGVTLHF. The V and J genes are TRBV7-2 and TRBJ1-6; perhaps TRBD1 as D (5 bases). The CDR3 is made up of 12 amino acids. Germline V CDR1 and CDR2: SGHTA, FQGNSA. With 0 bases removed from V and 14 bases from J, the gap between germline ends came to 8 bases.

This clone showed up just a few times. V usage is TRBV5-1 and J usage is TRBJ1-1, with 10 bases lining up with TRBD1. This CDR3 has 14 amino acids. The germline V gene encodes CDR1 SGHRS and CDR2 YFSETQ. Losses at the gene ends were 3 bases for V and 5 bases for J; bases not matched to a gene: 4. DNA for the CDR3: TGCGCCAGCAGCTCCGACAGGGGGCAGACTGAAGCTTTCTTT. As protein: CASSSDRGQTEAFF.

The CDR3, as DNA: TGTGCCAGCAGACTTACGGGGTCCAAATACAATGAGCAGTTCTTC. Its translation is CASRLTGSKYNEQFF. The J gene is TRBJ2-1, the V gene TRBV7-3, with D perhaps TRBD2 (5 bases). V lost 6 bases to trimming and J lost 4 bases, with 16 bases between them. Germline lookup yields CDR1 SGHTA and CDR2 FQGTGA. This CDR3 is 15 amino acids long. Full variable domain (missing parts from reference TRBV7-3 and TRBJ2-1): GAGVSQTPSNKVTEKGKYVELRCDPISGHTALYWYRQSLGQGPEFLIYFQGTGAADDSGLPNDRFFAVRPEGSVSTLKIQRTERGDSAVYLCASRLTGSKYNEQFFGPGTRLTVL.

This sequence joins TRBV25-1 and TRBJ1-2, with D tentatively TRBD1 (5 bases). Germline V gene sequence: CDR1 MGHDK, CDR2 SYGVNS. The CDR3 loop spans 16 amino acids. Deletions cut 2 bases from V and 8 bases from J, with 21 bases between. The CDR3, as DNA: TGTGCCAGCAGTGAACACGGTTTGAGACGGGGCGGGGGCTACACCTTC. It translates to CASSEHGLRRGGGYTF.

The chain recombines TRBV19 with TRBJ1-5, with a possible D match to TRBD1 (6 bases). This CDR3 contains 14 residues. The germline V gene has CDR1 LNHDA and CDR2 SQIVND (reference sequence). V lost 8 bases and J lost 4, with 15 bases in between. The CDR3 is CASWGRGVNQPQHF. CDR3 nucleotides: TGTGCCAGTTGGGGCAGGGGAGTAAATCAGCCCCAGCATTTT. The full variable domain, with the rest looked up from reference TRBV19 and TRBJ1-5, is DGGITQSPKYLFRKEGQNVTLSCEQNLNHDAMYWYRQDPGQGLRLIYYSQIVNDFQKGDIAEGYSVSREKKESFPLTVTSAQKNPTAFYLCASWGRGVNQPQHFGDGTRLSIL.

V and J are TRBV27 and TRBJ2-2; D might be TRBD1 (8 bases). This CDR3 is 17 amino acids long. V was clipped by 6 bases and J by 4 bases, with 21 bases between them. Germline V gene lookup returns CDR1 MNHEY and CDR2 SMNVEV (reference sequence). The CDR3 loop is CASSRGAGTGSTGELFF. In DNA, the CDR3 is TGTGCCAGCAGCCGGGGGGCCGGGACAGGATCCACCGGGGAGCTGTTTTTT.

The gene calls are TRBV10-3 and TRBJ1-3; D possibly corresponds to TRBD1 (6 bases). The germline gives CDR1 ENHRY, CDR2 SYGVKD. The CDR3 sequence is 17 residues long. Deletions cut 8 bases from V and 0 bases from J, with 20 bases between. The CDR3: CAIGQRLSTISGNTIYF. The CDR3 DNA is TGTGCCATCGGACAGCGTCTTTCTACAATCTCTGGAAACACCATATATTTT.

The chain joins TRBV27 to TRBJ2-2; D gene uncertain. Germline loops: CDR1 MNHEY, CDR2 SMNVEV (reference sequence). V dropped 3 bases and J dropped 1 base, with 9 bases sitting between them. The CDR3 runs to 15 residues. CDR3 amino acids: CASSFEQLNTGELFF. The CDR3 coding sequence is TGTGCCAGCAGTTTTGAACAGTTGAACACCGGGGAGCTGTTTTTT.

This clone was recorded only once. V usage is TRBV2 and J usage is TRBJ1-2; D not certain. The CDR3 runs to 11 residues. The germline gives CDR1 SNHLY, CDR2 FYNNEI. V gave up 7 bases and J gave up 8 bases, with 11 bases separating them. The CDR3 nucleotides are TGTGCCAGCAAATCTGAGTTCGGCTACACCTTC. This gives the protein CASKSEFGYTF.

The rearrangement links TRBV7-6 to TRBJ2-7, with D hard to call. Between the trimmed V and J ends, which lost 5 bases and 2 bases, there was a span of 16 bases. This CDR3 region has 15 residues. The germline CDR1 and CDR2 sequences are SGHVS and FNYEAQ. CDR3 nucleotide sequence: TGTGCCAGCAGCCCCCCCGCAACACCGCCCTACGAGCAGTACTTC. It translates to CASSPPATPPYEQYF.

The genes are TRBV27 and TRBJ2-7; D not resolved. The V gene lost 4 bases and the J gene lost 4 bases, with 17 bases spanning the gap. From germline, CDR1 is MNHEY and CDR2 SMNVEV (reference sequence). This CDR3 has 15 amino acids. The CDR3 DNA sequence: TGTGCCAGCAGTTCCCTTGTGGCGGCAGAATACGAGCAGTACTTC. Translation gives CASSSLVAAEYEQYF.

The rearrangement links TRBV20-1 to TRBJ2-7; no definite D call. CDR1 and CDR2 from the germline V gene are DFQATT and SNEGSKA (reference sequence). This CDR3 region has 11 residues. V was cut by 7 bases and J by 2 bases, with 9 bases left in between. CDR3 sequence: CSVGPTYEQYF. The CDR3 bases are TGCAGTGTAGGACCTACCTACGAGCAGTACTTC.

V and J are TRBV29-1 and TRBJ2-5; no definite D call. The J call may be in error: the DNA end matches TRBJ2-7 better. Germline V gene data show CDR1 as SQVTM and CDR2 as ANQGSEA. This CDR3 is 11 amino acids long. The CDR3 bases are TGCAGCGTTCGAGGCTCTCACGAGCAGTACTTC. Its translation: CSVRGSHEQYF.

Remarks on this clone: This CDR3 is also generated by other DNA sequences in the sample. This chain connects TRBV7-9 to TRBJ2-3; TRBD1 might be the D (5 bases). V lost 1 base and J lost 0, with 5 bases in between. The CDR3 totals 14 residues. Germline CDR1 SEHNR, CDR2 FQNEAQ (reference sequence). CDR3 sequence: CASSLGQSTDTQYF. The DNA for the CDR3 is TGTGCCAGCAGCTTAGGACAGAGCACAGATACGCAGTATTTT.